Listed below are T cell receptor beta chains from one sample, sequenced in a study of shared clonotypes between healthy human individuals. Measured with immunoSEQ multiplex PCR; TCRdb has only the in-frame clones, and not every one. The profile shows around 990,000 clones, around three quarters of them singletons. The specimen sequenced was memory CD4+ T cells from PBMCs. The receptors originated from a man aged 18 to 29 in good health. Some clones in this sample may be carry-over from other donors' samples. CDR3s include the opening cysteine and the closing phenylalanine or tryptophan. The order of the fields is clone size, CDR3 length, V gene, D gene, J gene, CDR3 protein, CDR3 DNA. A D gene is named only where the DNA matches it firmly. Rows give clone size only sometimes, using once, few, many, or a class for an expanded clone.

-	13	TRBV27	-	TRBJ2-3	CASSRTDRRTQYF	TGTGCCAGCAGCCGTACAGACAGGCGCACGCAGTATTTT
-	16	TRBV7-9	-	TRBJ1-3	CASSLARGYDGNTIYF	TGTGCCAGCAGCTTAGCGCGTGGGTACGATGGAAACACCATATATTTT
-	15	TRBV28	-	TRBJ1-2	CASYSGGGYRNGYTF	TGTGCCAGCTATTCCGGAGGCGGCTACAGAAATGGCTACACCTTC
-	15	TRBV6-5	TRBD1	TRBJ1-5	CATANRQGLTEPQHF	TGTGCCACCGCGAACCGACAGGGTCTGACGGAGCCCCAGCATTTT
-	15	TRBV2	-	TRBJ2-2	CASRPISGGTGELFF	TGTGCCAGCAGACCAATTAGCGGTGGAACCGGGGAGCTGTTTTTT
-	15	TRBV5-4	-	TRBJ2-3	CASSHDPRSTDTQYF	TGTGCCAGCAGCCACGATCCCCGTAGCACAGATACGCAGTATTTT
-	13	TRBV7-6	TRBD2	TRBJ2-1	CASSFSGVGEQFF	TGTGCCAGCAGCTTTAGCGGGGTCGGTGAGCAGTTCTTC
-	12	TRBV5-5	TRBD2	TRBJ2-1	CASSRRGDEQFF	TGTGCCAGCAGCCGTCGGGGGGATGAGCAGTTCTTC
-	14	TRBV9	-	TRBJ2-6	CASSEFSGANVLTF	TGTGCCAGCAGTGAGTTCTCTGGGGCCAACGTCCTGACTTTC
-	15	TRBV5-1	TRBD2	TRBJ2-7	CASRQAGGPSTEQYF	TGCGCCAGCAGACAAGCGGGAGGGCCCTCTACCGAGCAGTACTTC
-	16	TRBV7-3	-	TRBJ1-1	CASSLSSWGINTEAFF	TGTGCCAGCAGCTTATCCTCTTGGGGGATCAACACTGAAGCTTTCTTT
-	17	TRBV4-3	TRBD2	TRBJ2-3	CASSLLYPSGNADTQYF	TGCGCCAGCAGCCTCCTGTACCCTAGCGGGAATGCAGATACGCAGTATTTT
-	15	TRBV28	TRBD1	TRBJ2-3	CASSSPTGPTDTQYF	TGTGCCAGCAGCTCCCCGACAGGGCCCACAGATACGCAGTATTTT
-	15	TRBV29-1	TRBD2	TRBJ2-7	CSVEASGIGSYEQYF	TGCAGCGTTGAGGCTAGCGGGATAGGGTCCTACGAGCAGTACTTC
-	15	TRBV5-1	-	TRBJ2-1	CASSAGLLTYNEQFF	TGCGCCAGCAGCGCGGGACTTTTGACTTACAATGAGCAGTTCTTC
-	14	TRBV29-1	TRBD1	TRBJ2-3	CSVLTGSRADTQYF	TGCAGCGTCTTGACAGGGTCTAGGGCAGATACGCAGTATTTT
once	13	TRBV14	-	TRBJ1-2	CASSQIANYGYTF	TGTGCCAGCAGCCAAATAGCTAACTATGGCTACACCTTC
-	14	TRBV5-1	-	TRBJ2-3	CASNEADPTDTQYF	TGCGCCAGCAACGAGGCAGACCCCACAGATACGCAGTATTTT